The 31 T cell receptor beta chains below all came from one sample that was sequenced in a study of CD8+ T cells in alopecia areata (dated by TCRdb to 2016 to 2018). Library prep was done by the immunoSEQ multiplex PCR assay. RNA was extracted from all samples and reverse transcribed into cDNA, which served as template for TCR sequencing. In TCRdb, the immuneACCESS table is reduced to in-frame sequences with V and J assigned. These tables do not hold every clone; where another copy was compared, an unresolved V gene accounts for under half, and the others remain unexplained. Recorded for this sample are over 150,000 clones; less than 80% of them occurred a single time. Of the sample, 14% falls within the top ten clones. This sample's time point label indicates: around 24 weeks on oral tofacitinib. The sample's treatment or condition label, in plain terms: oral pan-JAK inhibitor, 5-10 mg twice daily.

This specimen was CD4+ T cells sorted from blood, taken at week 24, from a patient treated with tofacitinib. The receptors shown here come from a human donor with alopecia areata.

The chain links TRBV4-1 to TRBJ1-2, with 7 bases fitting TRBD1. The CDR3 consists of 17 residues. The trim removed 3 bases at V and 1 base at J, leaving 11 bases unmatched. Germline CDR1 reads MGHRA; CDR2 reads YSYEKL. CDR3 nucleotide sequence: TGCGCCAGCAGCCACCAAGGGAGGGGGCAGAGTAACTATGGCTACACCTTC. Translating it yields CASSHQGRGQSNYGYTF.

This rearrangement joins TRBV30 to TRBJ1-5; maybe TRBD1 (5 bases). V lost 0 bases and J 1 base, leaving 13 bases between the germline ends. The CDR3 spans 16 residues. Germline values: CDR1 GTSNPN, CDR2 SVGIG (reference sequence). The CDR3 protein is CAWSVWGSGSNQPQHF. For the CDR3, the DNA is TGTGCCTGGAGTGTATGGGGGAGCGGGAGCAATCAGCCCCAGCATTTT. Looking up the rest from reference TRBV30 and TRBJ1-5 gives the full variable domain: SQTIHQWPATLVQPVGSPLSLECTVEGTSNPNLYWYRQAAGRGLQLLFYSVGIGQISSEVPQNLSASRPQDRQFILSSKKLLLSDSGFYLCAWSVWGSGSNQPQHFGDGTRLSIL.

The genes are TRBV2 and TRBJ2-7, with D perhaps TRBD1 (5 bases). CDR3 length: 15 amino acids. The germline V gene encodes CDR1 SNHLY and CDR2 FYNNEI. V dropped 6 bases and J dropped 4 bases, with 19 bases sitting between them. In DNA, the CDR3 is TGTGCCAGCAGGACAGCGAATCAACCCCGTTACGAGCAGTACTTC. Translation gives CASRTANQPRYEQYF.

The chain carries TRBV13 and TRBJ1-6; D perhaps matches TRBD1 (5 bases). CDR3 size: 15 residues. V gave up 0 bases and J gave up 9 bases, with 12 bases separating them. Germline V gene lookup returns CDR1 PRHDT and CDR2 FYEKMQ (reference sequence). CDR3: CASSLGAREVSPLHF. The CDR3 region has the DNA TGTGCCAGCAGCTTAGGCGCCAGGGAGGTTTCACCCCTCCACTTT.

This chain joins TRBV13 and TRBJ2-6; unclear D gene. Germline lookup yields CDR1 PRHDT and CDR2 FYEKMQ (reference sequence). This CDR3 comprises 17 residues. Trimming removed 1 base from V and 3 bases from J, with 13 bases in between. Here the CDR3 reads CASSLAHRVGGANVLTF. In DNA, the CDR3 is TGTGCCAGCAGCTTAGCGCATCGGGTAGGTGGGGCCAACGTCCTGACTTTC.

The rearrangement uses TRBV11-1 and TRBJ1-6; D may be TRBD1 (6 bases). The length of the CDR3 is 15 residues. Trimming took 5 bases from V and 6 from J, leaving 14 bases between them. Germline V lookup: CDR1 SGHAT, CDR2 FQDESV (reference sequence). Here the CDR3 reads CASSLTDSLNSPLHF. The CDR3 DNA reads as TGTGCCAGCAGCCTAACGGACAGCCTTAATTCACCCCTCCACTTT. Variable domain in full (rest from reference TRBV11-1 and TRBJ1-6): EAEVAQSPRYKITEKSQAVAFWCDPISGHATLYWYRQILGQGPELLVQFQDESVVDDSQLPKDRFSAERLKGVDSTLKIQPAELGDSAMYLCASSLTDSLNSPLHFGNGTRLTVT.

This rearrangement joins TRBV30 to TRBJ1-4; the D is unclear. The CDR3 loop spans 13 amino acids. CDR1 and CDR2 from the germline V gene are GTSNPN and SVGIG (reference sequence). Trimming removed 6 bases at V and 8 bases at J, with 16 bases between. DNA for the CDR3: TGTGCCTGCCCATGGGCGGGAGGCGAAAAACTGTTTTTT. Protein product: CACPWAGGEKLFF.

V and J are TRBV11-2 and TRBJ2-2; D might be TRBD2 (5 bases). V lost 0 bases, J lost 4 bases, and 9 bases lay in between. Germline V lookup: CDR1 SGHAT, CDR2 FQNNGV. The length of the CDR3 is 15 residues. The CDR3 nucleotides read TGTGCCAGCAGCTTAGACCCAGGAGGCACCGGGGAGCTGTTTTTT. Encoded protein: CASSLDPGGTGELFF. Full variable domain (remainder filled in from reference TRBV11-2 and TRBJ2-2): EAGVAQSPRYKIIEKRQSVAFWCNPISGHATLYWYQQILGQGPKLLIQFQNNGVVDDSQLPKDRFSAERLKGVDSTLKIQPAKLEDSAVYLCASSLDPGGTGELFFGEGSRLTVL.

The chain is built from TRBV29-1 and TRBJ2-7; TRBD1 agrees at 7 bases. J gave up 6 bases and V 4 bases, and 12 bases lay outside the gene matches. CDR3 length: 14 residues. Per germline, CDR1 SQVTM and CDR2 ANQGSEA. CDR3 nucleotides: TGCAGCGTTGGGGCGACCACAGGGGCCAGCGAGCAGTACTTC. Its translation: CSVGATTGASEQYF.

This chain uses TRBV30 with TRBJ2-2, with D perhaps being TRBD1 or TRBD2 (5 bases each). Germline CDR1 and CDR2: GTSNPN and SVGIG (reference sequence). The CDR3 contains 14 residues. V lost 3 bases and J lost 7, with 15 bases in between. This CDR3 is CAWRGTAAFGELFF. The CDR3 DNA reads TGTGCCTGGAGAGGGACCGCGGCTTTCGGGGAGCTGTTTTTT.

The chain recombines TRBV30 with TRBJ2-7; no reliable D call. Germline assignment: CDR1 GTSNPN and CDR2 SVGIG (reference sequence). This CDR3 spans 15 amino acids. Trimming removed 3 bases at V and 0 bases at J, with 15 bases between. CDR3 sequence: CAWRPFGKSSYEQYF. The CDR3 DNA reads as TGTGCCTGGAGGCCTTTTGGCAAGAGCTCCTACGAGCAGTACTTC.

The chain uses TRBV7-2 and TRBJ2-7; tentative D call: TRBD1 (5 bases). The germline V gene has CDR1 SGHTA and CDR2 FQGNSA. V lost 5 bases and J 4 bases, leaving 12 bases between the germline ends. This CDR3 is built from 13 residues. CDR3 sequence (DNA): TGTGCCAGCAGCCCCCCTGCAGGGTACGAGCAGTACTTC. Translation gives CASSPPAGYEQYF.

The V call is TRBV5-1, the J call TRBJ2-5, with a possible D match to TRBD2 (7 bases). This CDR3 contains 17 residues. The germline V gene encodes CDR1 SGHRS and CDR2 YFSETQ. The V and J ends lost 4 bases and 0 bases respectively, with 19 bases between them. The CDR3 is CASSRPREGGDQETQYF. DNA of the CDR3: TGCGCCAGCAGCCGACCTAGAGAAGGGGGGGACCAAGAGACCCAGTACTTC.

This clone was picked up a small number of times. The V gene is TRBV19, the J gene TRBJ1-5; D remains unclear. Trimming shortened V by 9 bases and J by 2 bases, and 14 bases separated the two germline ends. The CDR3 runs 14 residues. Germline loops: CDR1 LNHDA, CDR2 SQIVND (reference sequence). The CDR3 reads CASNDWVRNQPQHF. Here the CDR3 DNA reads TGTGCCAGCAACGACTGGGTTCGCAATCAGCCCCAGCATTTT.

This chain connects TRBV7-8 to TRBJ2-7, with TRBD2 identical over 8 bases. CDR3 length: 16 amino acids. With V trimmed by 5 bases and J by 7 bases, 16 bases remained unmatched. CDR1 is SGHVS, CDR2 FQNEAQ, per germline. The CDR3 region has the DNA TGTGCCAGCAGCACCAGTAGGGCGGGGGGCTTTGGAGAGCAGTACTTC. It encodes CASSTSRAGGFGEQYF.

V is TRBV2 and J is TRBJ1-1; the D is unclear. Trimming shortened V by 7 bases and J by 4 bases, and 13 bases separated the two germline ends. The CDR3 covers 13 residues. Germline CDR1 and CDR2: SNHLY and FYNNEI. CDR3 loop: CASNDRAGTEAFF. The CDR3 nucleotides are TGTGCCAGCAATGATAGGGCAGGCACTGAAGCTTTCTTT.

The chain joins TRBV5-1 to TRBJ1-1; D remains unclear. The germline V gene encodes CDR1 SGHRS and CDR2 YFSETQ. The CDR3 totals 13 residues. With 6 bases removed from V and 6 bases from J, the gap between germline ends came to 15 bases. CDR3 nucleotide sequence: TGCGCCAGCACCCCCCAAGGCAGACCTGAAGCTTTCTTT. Translated, it gives CASTPQGRPEAFF.

The chain's CDR3 is CASSYGLAGVYQETQYF. The CDR3 DNA sequence: TGCGCCAGCAGCTATGGACTAGCGGGGGTGTACCAAGAGACCCAGTACTTC. The rearrangement uses TRBV4-1 and TRBJ2-5; the match to TRBD2 covers 13 bases. The CDR3 runs to 17 residues. V lost 5 bases, J lost 0 bases, and 6 bases stayed unmatched. Germline CDR1 reads MGHRA; CDR2 reads YSYEKL.

The chain employs TRBV7-9 and TRBJ2-5, with no clear D. Germline V gene data show CDR1 as SEHNR and CDR2 as FQNEAQ (reference sequence). The V end was cut by 5 bases, the J end by 3 bases, with 16 bases between. The CDR3 sequence is 15 residues long. For the CDR3, the DNA is TGTGCCAGCAGCCCCAAACTACGACTTGAAGAGACCCAGTACTTC. This translates into CASSPKLRLEETQYF.

This clone appeared a few times. This chain connects TRBV19 to TRBJ1-2; D unclear. V gave up 3 bases and J gave up 6 bases, with 14 bases separating them. This CDR3 is built from 14 residues. Per the germline V gene, CDR1 is LNHDA and CDR2 is SQIVND (reference sequence). The CDR3 region is CASSMSRWANGYTF. The DNA for the CDR3 is TGTGCCAGTAGTATGTCCCGTTGGGCAAATGGCTACACCTTC. The full variable domain, its missing parts supplied by reference TRBV19 and TRBJ1-2, is DGGITQSPKYLFRKEGQNVTLSCEQNLNHDAMYWYRQDPGQGLRLIYYSQIVNDFQKGDIAEGYSVSREKKESFPLTVTSAQKNPTAFYLCASSMSRWANGYTFGSGTRLTVV.

This clone has a handful of counts. V and J are TRBV2 and TRBJ2-4; TRBD2 is a possible D gene (6 bases). CDR1 is SNHLY and CDR2 is FYNNEI in the germline V gene. CDR3 length equals 16 residues. V shed 6 bases and J shed 1 base, with 16 bases lying between them. CDR3 in DNA: TGTGCCAGCAGGGCCGCCACTAGCTCGGCCAAAAACATTCAGTACTTC. As protein: CASRAATSSAKNIQYF.

The chain recombines TRBV27 with TRBJ2-5, with D possibly called TRBD1 or TRBD2 (5 bases each). The CDR3 contains 15 residues. CDR1 is MNHEY, CDR2 SMNVEV, per germline (reference sequence). Trimming stripped 6 bases from V and 5 bases from J, with 19 bases between. DNA of the CDR3: TGTGCCAGCAGCACCGTAGGTGGGGGAGCGGAGACCCAGTACTTC. Protein: CASSTVGGGAETQYF.

The chain links TRBV9 to TRBJ1-3; D unresolved. Germline values: CDR1 SGDLS, CDR2 YYNGEE. The germline V and J ends were trimmed by 4 bases and 8 bases, with 13 bases remaining between them. The CDR3 sequence is 13 residues long. The CDR3 sequence is CASSPRTRDTIYF. The CDR3 nucleotides read TGTGCCAGCAGCCCACGGACCCGAGACACCATATATTTT.

The CDR3 DNA follows: TGTGCCAGCGGGGATCAGCCCCAGCATTTT. This gives the protein CASGDQPQHF. This chain joins TRBV25-1 and TRBJ1-5; D not certain. Germline V gene sequence: CDR1 MGHDK, CDR2 SYGVNS. The CDR3 is 10 residues long. Trimming shortened V by 8 bases and J by 5 bases, and 4 bases separated the two germline ends.

This clone has only a few counts. The chain combines TRBV11-2 with TRBJ2-1, with 10 bases that match TRBD2. In germline, CDR1 is SGHAT, CDR2 FQNNGV. CDR3 length: 14 residues. V shed 4 bases, J shed 9 bases, and the junction held 6 bases outside the gene matches. The chain's CDR3 is CASSYQRGGTEQFF. In nucleotides, the CDR3 is TGTGCCAGCAGCTATCAGCGGGGGGGCACTGAGCAGTTCTTC.

V is TRBV15 and J is TRBJ2-7; D possibly corresponds to TRBD1 (5 bases). V gave up 0 bases and J gave up 3 bases, with 12 bases separating them. Germline V lookup: CDR1 LNHNV, CDR2 YYDKDF (reference sequence). The CDR3 is 15 residues long. The CDR3 protein is CATSREGAPDYEQYF. CDR3 nucleotide sequence: TGTGCCACCAGCAGAGAAGGGGCGCCGGACTACGAGCAGTACTTC. The full variable domain, completed using reference TRBV15 and TRBJ2-7, is DAMVIQNPRYQVTQFGKPVTLSCSQTLNHNVMYWYQQKSSQAPKLLFHYYDKDFNNEADTPDNFQSRRPNTSFCFLDIRSPGLGDTAMYLCATSREGAPDYEQYFGPGTRLTVT.

J is TRBJ2-7 and V is TRBV18, with no clear D. CDR1 KGHSH and CDR2 LQKENI come from the germline V gene. Trimming stripped 3 bases from V and 0 bases from J, with 3 bases between. CDR3 length: 12 amino acids. The CDR3 DNA is TGTGCCAGCTCACCGGACTCCTACGAGCAGTACTTC. Protein sequence: CASSPDSYEQYF.

J is TRBJ2-3 and V is TRBV7-3; D is perhaps TRBD1 (6 bases). The CDR3 sequence is 15 residues long. V was cut by 2 bases and J by 0 bases, with 9 bases left in between. Germline V gene data show CDR1 as SGHTA and CDR2 as FQGTGA. CDR3: CASSLLGQSTDTQYF. The CDR3 DNA sequence: TGTGCCAGCAGCTTACTAGGACAGAGCACAGATACGCAGTATTTT.

The chain carries TRBV7-8 and TRBJ1-2, with D tentatively TRBD1 (6 bases). CDR1 and CDR2 from the germline V gene are SGHVS and FQNEAQ. The CDR3 is 17 residues long. V was shortened by 4 bases and J by 2 bases, with 20 bases between the two germline ends. As DNA, the CDR3 is TGTGCCAGCAGCTCCCGATTGGGGGGCTGGGAAAACTATGGCTACACCTTC. Amino acid sequence: CASSSRLGGWENYGYTF.

This clone appeared a few times. V and J are TRBV2 and TRBJ2-7; D possibly corresponds to TRBD1 (6 bases). V was pared by 7 bases and J by 1 base, with 11 bases between. CDR3 length: 13 amino acids. Germline V CDR1 and CDR2: SNHLY, FYNNEI. CDR3 sequence (DNA): TGTGCCAGCATCCTACAGGGATCCTACGAGCAGTACTTC. The encoded protein is CASILQGSYEQYF.

CDR3 in amino acids: CASRFRDRVYEQYF. The CDR3 bases are TGTGCCAGCAGGTTCCGGGACAGGGTCTACGAGCAGTACTTC. V is TRBV11-2 and J is TRBJ2-7; 9 positions agree with TRBD1. The V segment lost 6 bases and the J segment 3 bases; nucleotides outside the gene matches: 6. Per germline, CDR1 SGHAT and CDR2 FQNNGV. The CDR3 loop spans 14 amino acids.